Following are 14 T cell receptor beta chains from one sample sequenced in a study of T-cell reconstitution after alpha-beta-depleted transplantation in children (dated by TCRdb to between 2015 and 2016). Receptor amplification or capture employed PCR. TCRdb records Illumina HiSeq 2500 as the sequencer. Molecular barcoding was employed in the preparation of TCR libraries, with unique molecular identifiers being used to normalize TCRbeta repertoire quantification. TCRdb ran its own pipeline on the public reads, namely fastp trimming at Q25 and MiXCR clone calling, and kept in-frame beta chains. A single entry per CDR3 protein holds the most common genes and DNA from its merged rows. The sample data list hundreds of thousands of distinct CDR3 sequences, and 10% to 15% of these were observed just once. The leading ten clones occupy around 0.8% of the sample. The sample's treatment or condition, from its label and the paper: allogeneic hematopoietic cell transplantation with graft depleted of TCRalphabeta T cells and CD19 B cells.

The sample consisted of PBMCs, taken before TCRalphabeta/CD19-depleted stem cell transplant. The receptor source for this set is a girl aged 2 to 9 with congenital amegakaryocytic thrombocytopenia, due to receive a stem cell transplant.

Many counts were recorded for this clonotype. The rearrangement joins TRBV7-9 to TRBJ1-4; D is unresolved. The CDR3 runs 14 residues. Germline-derived CDR1 and CDR2 are SEHNR and FQNEAQ (reference sequence). Trimming took off 2 bases at V and 8 bases at J, with 12 bases between the two ends. The CDR3: CASSLFAEGEKLFF. CDR3 bases: TGTGCCAGCAGCTTATTTGCGGAGGGAGAAAAACTGTTTTTT.

This clonotype was picked up a small number of times. The rearrangement links TRBV15 to TRBJ2-2; TRBD1 aligns across 10 bases. This CDR3 is 16 amino acids long. Germline V CDR1 and CDR2: LNHNV, YYDKDF (reference sequence). Trimming cost V 1 base and J 3 bases; bases outside gene matches: 2. In DNA, the CDR3 is TGTGCCACCAGCAGAGGACAGGGGGCCGACACCGGGGAGCTGTTTTTT. Its protein product is CATSRGQGADTGELFF.

Many counts were recorded for this clonotype. CDR3 coding DNA: TGCAGCGTTGAAGGTCTCGGGAACACTGAAGCTTTCTTT. Encoded protein: CSVEGLGNTEAFF. This rearrangement joins TRBV29-1 to TRBJ1-1; D is unresolved. V lost 1 base and J 1 base, leaving 7 bases between the germline ends. Germline V gene lookup returns CDR1 SQVTM and CDR2 ANQGSEA. This CDR3 contains 13 residues. Based on the CDR3 plus reference TRBV29-1 and TRBJ1-1, the full variable domain is SAVISQKPSRDICQRGTSLTIQCQVDSQVTMMFWYRQQPGQSLTLIATANQGSEATYESGFVIDKFPISRPNLTFSTLTVSNMSPEDSSIYLCSVEGLGNTEAFFGQGTRLTVV.

This clonotype was detected ten times or more. The chain is built from TRBV5-1 and TRBJ2-3; the D gene is possibly TRBD1 (6 bases). This CDR3 is 15 amino acids long. Trimming cost V 2 bases and J 3 bases, with 13 bases left between them. Germline CDR1 is SGHRS and CDR2 is YFSETQ. CDR3 nucleotides: TGCGCCAGCAGCTTTCTGACAGGAAAGACAGATACGCAGTATTTT. Protein sequence: CASSFLTGKTDTQYF.

As for this clonotype: This may be a read error: a much more frequent sequence differs by one nucleotide. CDR3 region: CSAHEGGREQSF. The CDR3 DNA follows: TGCAGTGCCCACGAGGGGGGTCGAGAGCAGTCCTTC. This chain connects TRBV20-1 to TRBJ2-7; possibly TRBD1 or TRBD2 for D (6 bases each). This CDR3 has 12 residues. CDR1 is DFQATT, CDR2 SNEGSKA, per germline (reference sequence).

A few counts support this clonotype. The CDR3 region is CASSPPTEETQYF. The CDR3 coding sequence is TGTGCCAGCTCACCACCGACAGAAGAGACCCAGTACTTC. The J gene is TRBJ2-5, the V gene TRBV18, with D tentatively TRBD1 (5 bases). Per the germline V gene, CDR1 is KGHSH and CDR2 is LQKENI. Trimming stripped 0 bases from V and 3 bases from J, with 5 bases between. The CDR3 consists of 13 residues.

This sequence joins TRBV19 and TRBJ2-2; the D is unclear. CDR3 length: 14 residues. Germline assignment: CDR1 LNHDA and CDR2 SQIVND (reference sequence). The ends were cut back, 9 bases at V and 5 bases at J, with 16 bases in the middle. In DNA form, the CDR3 reads TGTGCCAGCCACCTGGGCCAAGCGACCGGGGAGCTGTTTTTT. It yields the protein CASHLGQATGELFF.

V is TRBV12-3 or TRBV12-4 and J is TRBJ1-6; the D is unclear. The CDR3 length is 15 residues. The ends were cut back, 8 bases at V and 5 bases at J, with 16 bases in the middle. CDR3: CASAVGRTNNSPLHF. CDR3 nucleotide sequence: TGTGCCAGCGCCGTTGGACGGACGAATAATTCACCCCTCCACTTT.

This clonotype was seen only a few times. The chain is built from TRBV6-2 or TRBV6-3 and TRBJ1-5; no firm D call. Trimming took 7 bases from V and 3 from J, leaving 19 bases between them. The CDR3 runs 16 residues. Germline-derived CDR1 and CDR2 are MNHEY and SVGEGT. Here the CDR3 reads CASTKLKTADNQPQHF. DNA of the CDR3: TGTGCCAGCACCAAACTGAAGACGGCTGACAATCAGCCCCAGCATTTT.

There are many counts of this clonotype. Here the CDR3 DNA reads TGCAGTGCTAGAGTCCCGGCCGGGCGGACTGAAGCTTTCTTT. This codes for CSARVPAGRTEAFF. This chain links TRBV20-1 with TRBJ1-1; no clear D. Germline CDR1 reads DFQATT; CDR2 reads SNEGSKA (reference sequence). V was trimmed by 1 base and J by 5 bases, leaving 14 bases between them. There are 14 residues in the CDR3.

This clonotype was observed many times. V and J are TRBV29-1 and TRBJ2-1, with a weak D call TRBD1 (5 bases). Per the germline V gene, CDR1 is SQVTM and CDR2 is ANQGSEA. The CDR3 spans 13 residues. Trimming took off 4 bases at V and 7 bases at J, with 14 bases between the two ends. CDR3 bases: TGCAGCGTTGCGTGGCAGGGTAGTAATGAGCAGTTCTTC. Residues: CSVAWQGSNEQFF.

The table lists this clonotype with many counts. This chain uses TRBV29-1 with TRBJ2-4; D is undetermined. The germline V gene has CDR1 SQVTM and CDR2 ANQGSEA. V was clipped by 1 base and J by 8 bases, with 12 bases between them. This CDR3 has 13 amino acids. CDR3: CSVEAGSEDIQYF. The CDR3 nucleotides are TGCAGCGTTGAAGCTGGTTCCGAAGACATTCAGTACTTC.

This clonotype was counted at least ten times. This sequence joins TRBV7-9 and TRBJ1-2; D is ambiguous. The CDR3 consists of 12 residues. Trimming removed 0 bases from V and 8 bases from J, with 7 bases in between. Germline values: CDR1 SEHNR, CDR2 FQNEAQ (reference sequence). This CDR3 reads CASSLAGRGYTF. DNA for the CDR3: TGTGCCAGCAGCTTAGCAGGACGGGGCTACACCTTC.

In this sample, this clonotype turned up many times. The J gene is TRBJ2-1, the V gene TRBV5-1, with 10 bases that match TRBD2. V gave up 4 bases and J gave up 2 bases; unmatched junction bases: 6. Germline CDR1 is SGHRS and CDR2 is YFSETQ. This CDR3 is 16 amino acids long. The CDR3 sequence: CASSANGLAAYNEQFF. The CDR3 coding sequence is TGCGCCAGCAGCGCCAACGGACTAGCGGCCTACAATGAGCAGTTCTTC.